Each of the 18 T cell receptor beta chains below was sequenced from the same sample in a study of pediatric ulcerative colitis. One to two pinch biopsies were taken from the rectum during colonoscopy. Only in-frame clones appear in the TCRdb table, and some are missing; sequencing was by immunoSEQ multiplex PCR. The data contain some 43,000 clones, around 79% of them singletons. The sequenced sample consisted of gut tissue. These TCRs come from a girl between 5 and 17 years old with moderate ulcerative colitis.

This clone was seen more than once but under ten times. This chain joins TRBV7-3 and TRBJ2-1; possible D gene TRBD2, 6 bases. Trimming pared 4 bases from V and 4 bases from J, leaving 14 bases between. The CDR3 runs 15 residues. Germline values: CDR1 SGHTA, CDR2 FQGTGA. DNA for the CDR3: TGTGCCAGCAGCTCCGCGGTCGGGACTTACAATGAGCAGTTCTTC. Its translation is CASSSAVGTYNEQFF. The full variable domain, with the rest looked up from reference TRBV7-3 and TRBJ2-1, is GAGVSQTPSNKVTEKGKYVELRCDPISGHTALYWYRQSLGQGPEFLIYFQGTGAADDSGLPNDRFFAVRPEGSVSTLKIQRTERGDSAVYLCASSSAVGTYNEQFFGPGTRLTVL.

The rearrangement uses TRBV10-3 and TRBJ2-3, with 8 bases aligning to TRBD2. V was clipped by 2 bases and J by 13 bases; unmatched bases: 11. CDR1 and CDR2 from the germline V gene are ENHRY and SYGVKD. This CDR3 has 14 amino acids. CDR3 in amino acids: CAISETPGGASKYF. The CDR3 coding sequence is TGTGCCATCAGTGAGACCCCCGGGGGGGCAAGCAAGTATTTT.

J is TRBJ1-6 and V is TRBV2, with 8 bases fitting TRBD1. The CDR3 is 15 amino acids. V dropped 0 bases and J dropped 7; count of bases not matched to a gene: 2. The germline V gene encodes CDR1 SNHLY and CDR2 FYNNEI. CDR3 DNA: TGTGCCAGCAGTGAAGCCCAGGGGGCCAATTCACCCCTCCACTTT. This encodes CASSEAQGANSPLHF.

The J gene is TRBJ1-1, the V gene TRBV19, with D perhaps matching TRBD1 (5 bases). CDR1 LNHDA and CDR2 SQIVND come from the germline V gene (reference sequence). V gave up 3 bases and J gave up 7 bases, with 6 bases separating them. The CDR3 loop spans 11 amino acids. CDR3: CASSMGGEAFF. CDR3 coding DNA: TGTGCCAGTAGTATGGGGGGTGAAGCTTTCTTT.

The chain joins TRBV18 to TRBJ2-2, with a possible D match to TRBD2 (5 bases). This CDR3 is 17 amino acids long. The V gene lost 8 bases and the J gene lost 2 bases, with 21 bases spanning the gap. CDR1 and CDR2 from the germline V gene are KGHSH and LQKENI. CDR3 sequence reads: CASHHRGQKINTGELFF. CDR3 sequence (DNA): TGTGCCAGCCACCATAGAGGGCAGAAAATAAACACCGGGGAGCTGTTTTTT.

The rearrangement joins TRBV4-2 to TRBJ1-2; 9 nucleotides match TRBD1. V gave up 4 bases and J gave up 3 bases; unmatched junction bases: 6. Germline-derived CDR1 and CDR2 are LGHNA and YNFKEQ. This CDR3 has 15 residues. Written as DNA, the CDR3 is TGTGCCAGCAGCCCGCGACAGGGGGTCGACTATGGCTACACCTTC. Its protein product is CASSPRQGVDYGYTF.

Of note for this clone: Other nucleotide sequences in the sample specify the same CDR3. The chain couples TRBV5-1 to TRBJ2-7; D remains ambiguous. Trimming removed 0 bases at V and 3 bases at J, with 4 bases between. In germline, CDR1 is SGHRS, CDR2 YFSETQ. The CDR3 has 12 amino acids. CDR3 region: CASSLGGYEQYF. Written as DNA, the CDR3 is TGCGCCAGCAGCTTGGGAGGCTACGAGCAGTACTTC.

The sample holds one count of this clone. The CDR3 DNA reads as TGTGCCAGCACTACAAGGAGTGGTTTTCAAGAGACCCAGTACTTC. This translates into CASTTRSGFQETQYF. The chain carries TRBV6-5 and TRBJ2-5; no reliable D call. The CDR3 sequence is 15 residues long. Germline CDR1 reads MNHEY; CDR2 reads SVGAGI. V lost 7 bases and J 2 bases, leaving 17 bases between the germline ends.

The chain has TRBV11-2 and TRBJ2-1; a weak D match, TRBD2 (6 bases). CDR1 is SGHAT and CDR2 is FQNNGV in the germline V gene. This CDR3 region has 17 residues. The V end was cut by 3 bases, the J end by 3 bases, with 18 bases between. Here the CDR3 reads CASSLDHRDFRYNEQFF. DNA of the CDR3: TGTGCCAGCAGCTTGGACCACCGGGACTTTCGCTACAATGAGCAGTTCTTC.

CDR3 loop: CATSRDVMGGYTF. In DNA, the CDR3 is TGTGCCACCAGCAGAGATGTAATGGGTGGCTACACCTTC. The gene calls are TRBV15 and TRBJ1-2; D is unclear. Germline CDR1 and CDR2: LNHNV and YYDKDF (reference sequence). Trimming left V 0 bases short and J 7 bases short, with 9 bases between. This CDR3 has 13 residues.

This chain links TRBV2 with TRBJ2-7, with D possibly matching TRBD2 (6 bases). Germline CDR1 is SNHLY and CDR2 is FYNNEI. Trimming took off 6 bases at V and 2 bases at J, with 17 bases between the two ends. The CDR3 sequence is 15 residues long. CDR3: CASSPIRDFAYEQYF. For the CDR3, the DNA is TGTGCCAGCAGCCCAATCCGGGACTTCGCCTACGAGCAGTACTTC.

Within the sample, this clone is medium-sized (0.01 to 0.1%). This chain connects TRBV29-1 to TRBJ1-1, with D uncertain. Germline V gene data show CDR1 as SQVTM and CDR2 as ANQGSEA. V was shortened by 4 bases and J by 2 bases, with 14 bases between the two germline ends. The CDR3 has 14 amino acids. CDR3 nucleotide sequence: TGCAGCGTTGTGGGAGATAGTACCAACACTGAAGCTTTCTTT. Protein: CSVVGDSTNTEAFF.

As concerns this clone: Mismatch with germline at one junction end may stem from a read error. The chain recombines TRBV6-1 with TRBJ1-1; TRBD1 is a possible D gene (5 bases). Germline lookup yields CDR1 MNHNS and CDR2 SASEGT. The length of the CDR3 is 12 residues. For the CDR3, the DNA is TGTGCCAGCAGTGGAGGCTTTACGACCCGGGGGTTT. Translated: CASSGGFTTRGF.

V usage is TRBV30 and J usage is TRBJ1-3, with D hard to call. V lost 5 bases to trimming and J lost 2 bases, with 16 bases between them. Germline V gene sequence: CDR1 GTSNPN, CDR2 SVGIG (reference sequence). This CDR3 comprises 15 residues. Here the CDR3 DNA reads TGTGCCTGGGGTGGTTTCTTAGGCCCTGGAAACACCATATATTTT. It translates to CAWGGFLGPGNTIYF.

The V gene is TRBV11-2, the J gene TRBJ2-7; 7 bases agree with TRBD2. Unmatched junction bases numbered 5, after V lost 5 bases and J lost 4 bases. The CDR3 sequence is 13 residues long. CDR1 is SGHAT, CDR2 FQNNGV, per germline. The CDR3 DNA sequence: TGTGCCAGCAGCCATGGACTAGTTTACGAGCAGTACTTC. Translating gives CASSHGLVYEQYF.

The rearrangement links TRBV6-4 to TRBJ2-1, with 8 bases identical to TRBD2. This CDR3 is 14 amino acids long. CDR1 is MRHNA and CDR2 is SNTAGT in the germline V gene. V dropped 6 bases and J dropped 9; count of bases not matched to a gene: 10. CDR3 protein: CASRDGTSAGEQFF. In DNA, the CDR3 is TGTGCCAGCAGGGACGGGACTAGTGCCGGTGAGCAGTTCTTC.

This sequence joins TRBV6-6 and TRBJ1-2; D remains ambiguous. CDR1 MNHNY and CDR2 SVGAGI come from the germline V gene (reference sequence). The CDR3 loop spans 14 amino acids. V was trimmed by 2 bases and J by 1 base, leaving 8 bases between them. The CDR3, as DNA: TGTGCCAGCAGTTACGCGCCAGATAACTATGGCTACACCTTC. This codes for CASSYAPDNYGYTF.

The genes are TRBV6-1 and TRBJ1-2; perhaps TRBD1 as D (6 bases). Germline lookup yields CDR1 MNHNS and CDR2 SASEGT. The CDR3 length is 15 residues. Trimming pared 5 bases from V and 4 bases from J, leaving 17 bases between. This chain's CDR3 is CASSPSGAGIYGYTF. The CDR3 DNA reads TGTGCCAGCAGTCCGTCGGGGGCGGGCATCTATGGCTACACCTTC.